This paragraph reports one TCR beta chain. The method was immunoSEQ multiplex PCR; TCRdb's version includes in-frame clones alone and lacks a portion of them. The sample shows fewer than 400,000 clones, 75% to 90% of them seen only once. The sample belongs to a study of blood T cell repertoires in COVID-19. The CDR3 sequence is 18 residues long. V lost 5 bases, J lost 2 bases, and 9 bases stayed unmatched. Germline assignment: CDR1 SGHTA and CDR2 FQGNSA. The chain combines TRBV7-2 with TRBJ2-7; 16 nucleotides align to TRBD2. The clonotype originates from a man in his sixties who had recovered from COVID-19. Sequencing was performed on PBMCs or T cells enriched from blood (not recorded which). The CDR3 loop reads CASSPSGLAGGQTYEQYF. In nucleotides, the CDR3 is TGTGCCAGCAGCCCCTCGGGACTAGCGGGAGGGCAAACCTACGAGCAGTACTTC.